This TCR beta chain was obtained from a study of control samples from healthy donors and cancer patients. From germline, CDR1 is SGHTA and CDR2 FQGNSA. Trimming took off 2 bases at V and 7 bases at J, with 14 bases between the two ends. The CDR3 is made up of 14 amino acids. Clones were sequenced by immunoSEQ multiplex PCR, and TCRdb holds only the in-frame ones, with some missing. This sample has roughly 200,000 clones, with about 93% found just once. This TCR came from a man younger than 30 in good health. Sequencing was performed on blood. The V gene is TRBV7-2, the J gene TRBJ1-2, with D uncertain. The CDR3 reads CASSLSSGNGGYTF. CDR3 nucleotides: TGTGCCAGCAGCTTATCTTCGGGGAATGGTGGCTACACCTTC.